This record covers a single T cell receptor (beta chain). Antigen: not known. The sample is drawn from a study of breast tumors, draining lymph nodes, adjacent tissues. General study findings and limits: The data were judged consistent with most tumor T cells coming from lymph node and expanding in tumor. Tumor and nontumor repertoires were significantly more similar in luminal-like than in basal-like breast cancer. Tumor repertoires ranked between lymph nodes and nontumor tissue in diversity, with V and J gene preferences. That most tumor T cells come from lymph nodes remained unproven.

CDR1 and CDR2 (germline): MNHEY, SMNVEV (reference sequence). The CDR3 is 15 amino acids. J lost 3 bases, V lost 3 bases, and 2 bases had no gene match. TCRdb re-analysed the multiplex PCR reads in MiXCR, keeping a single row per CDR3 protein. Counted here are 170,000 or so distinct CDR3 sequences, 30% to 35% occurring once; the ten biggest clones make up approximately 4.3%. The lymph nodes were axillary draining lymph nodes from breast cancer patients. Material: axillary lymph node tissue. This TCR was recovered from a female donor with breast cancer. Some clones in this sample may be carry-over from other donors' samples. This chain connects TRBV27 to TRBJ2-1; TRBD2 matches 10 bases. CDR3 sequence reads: CASSFTSGDYNEQFF. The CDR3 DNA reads TGTGCCAGCAGTTTTACTAGCGGGGACTACAATGAGCAGTTCTTC.